The TCR beta chain under discussion was sequenced for a study of CD8 T cells in ankylosing spondylitis (dated by TCRdb to about 2017). In the study overall: To find TCR variants linked to disease, the study profiled T cell receptor beta repertoires in ankylosing spondylitis patients and healthy donors. The full study cohort was made up of about 25 ankylosing spondylitis patients and more than 90 healthy donors. Peripheral blood was sampled, and synovial fluid was additionally collected from ankylosing spondylitis patients. What the research found in general, with its limitations: According to the report, matched synovial fluid samples from ankylosing spondylitis patients were significantly enriched for the disease-linked clones. Some motif variants had previously been reported in the synovial fluid and blood of reactive arthritis patients, which suggests shared mechanisms of disease initiation. Blood from ankylosing spondylitis patients appeared to be characterized by a TCR beta motif made up of under ten highly homologous amino acid variants. The disease-linked clones had a CD8+ phenotype and were found at relatively low frequencies in peripheral blood.

CDR1 is given as SGHRS and CDR2 as YFSETQ, both from the germline V gene. From the cysteine through the phenylalanine, the CDR3 covers 14 amino acids. Only the CDR3 portion is preserved as DNA: 42 bases, with reading frame beginning at the first base. Germline trimming amounts to 6 bases on V and 15 bases on J, with 13 as the count of junction bases outside the gene matches. The instrument was an Illumina HiSeq 2500. Quantitative 5'-RACE with molecular barcodes was the method used to prepare the TCR beta libraries. The original methods were these. A new computational method, built on a probabilistic model of VDJ rearrangement, was used to identify disease-linked TCR variants. The public reads were quality trimmed at Q25 with fastp and then assembled into clones with MiXCR by TCRdb, keeping productive beta chains. Rows with one shared CDR3 protein collapse into an entry with the most common genes and DNA. TCRdb, rather than the study authors, made the V and J calls. The sample table lists approximately 440,000 distinct CDR3 sequences, approximately 17% of them with a count of one. Of the sample, over 0.9% falls within the top ten clones.

Of note for this clonotype: Its recognized antigen is unknown. Base qualities are not recorded, but no much larger clone differs from it by a single base.

The rearranged segments are TRBV5-1 and TRBJ2-1, and 12 junction bases match TRBD2. The sequence was obtained from a male donor with ankylosing spondylitis. Sequencing was done on a sample of blood, either unsorted or a sorted T cell fraction (not recorded which). CDR3 reads: CASTMGLAGPFLFF. The bases read TGCGCCAGCACCATGGGACTAGCGGGCCCATTTTTGTTCTTC.